This TCR beta chain appears in the sequencing data of a study of tumor-infiltrating lymphocytes in localized non-small cell lung cancer. Method: immunoSEQ multiplex PCR; TCRdb's copy keeps in-frame clones and lacks some. The table shows several thousand clones, with over 70% occurring only once. Trimming took 2 bases from V and 11 from J, leaving 19 bases between them. The CDR3 runs to 15 residues. Germline V gene lookup returns CDR1 LNHNV and CDR2 YYDKDF (reference sequence). V is TRBV15 and J is TRBJ1-5; D remains ambiguous. The sample consisted of lung tumor tissue. The sequence came from a human donor with non-small cell lung cancer. Written as DNA, the CDR3 is TGTGCCACCAGCAGAATTGGACCCCTAGGTGCGGCCCAGCATTTT. Its translation: CATSRIGPLGAAQHF.